These T cell receptor beta chains were read from a single sample in a study of blood T cells in healthy people across ages. TCRdb processed the 5' RACE reads anew with MiXCR; each CDR3 protein has one entry. Of about 680,000 distinct CDR3 sequences listed, 45% to 50% are singletons. Sequenced sample: blood. The receptors here all came from an older woman in good health. CDR3s include the opening cysteine and the closing phenylalanine or tryptophan. A D gene is named only where the DNA matches it firmly. Clone size is not always given. Where it is, it says once, few, many or a class for expanded clones.

v_call: TRBV29-1; d_call: TRBD1; j_call: TRBJ1-2; clone_size: -; cdr3_nt: TGCAGCGTTGCCCCGGGACAGGAAAACTATGGCTACACCTTC; cdr3_aa: CSVAPGQENYGYTF
v_call: TRBV29-1; d_call: TRBD1; j_call: TRBJ2-7; clone_size: -; cdr3_nt: TGCAGCGCCGATATGGACAGGGCGAACTCCTACGAGCAGTACTTC; cdr3_aa: CSADMDRANSYEQYF
v_call: TRBV7-2; d_call: TRBD2; j_call: TRBJ2-1; clone_size: -; cdr3_nt: TGTGCCAGCAGCTTAGTCGGACTAGCGGGAGGGGGAGAGCAGTTCTTC; cdr3_aa: CASSLVGLAGGGEQFF
v_call: TRBV9; d_call: TRBD2; j_call: TRBJ2-7; clone_size: -; cdr3_nt: TGTGCCAGCAGCGAGGGGACTAGCGGAGGAGAAATCTCCTACGAGCAGTACTTC; cdr3_aa: CASSEGTSGGEISYEQYF
v_call: TRBV30; d_call: -; j_call: TRBJ1-6; clone_size: -; cdr3_nt: TGTGCCTGGAACTCGGGCGGTAATTCACCCCTCCACTTT; cdr3_aa: CAWNSGGNSPLHF
v_call: TRBV4-3; d_call: TRBD1; j_call: TRBJ2-2; clone_size: -; cdr3_nt: TGCGCCAGCAGCCAAGGTGATCAGGGGGCGTTCGGGGAGCTGTTTTTT; cdr3_aa: CASSQGDQGAFGELFF
v_call: TRBV7-8; d_call: TRBD1; j_call: TRBJ1-2; clone_size: -; cdr3_nt: TGTGCCAGCAGCTCCCTCACGACAGGGGACTACACCTTC; cdr3_aa: CASSSLTTGDYTF
v_call: TRBV13; d_call: -; j_call: TRBJ2-5; clone_size: -; cdr3_nt: TGTGCCAGCAGCTCCCGACTAGACGGGCAGACCCAGTACTTC; cdr3_aa: CASSSRLDGQTQYF
v_call: TRBV12-3/TRBV12-4; d_call: TRBD2; j_call: TRBJ2-5; clone_size: -; cdr3_nt: TGTGCTACCCAAGGGAGGGACTGGCGAGAGACCCAGTACTTC; cdr3_aa: CATQGRDWRETQYF
v_call: TRBV7-9; d_call: -; j_call: TRBJ2-5; clone_size: -; cdr3_nt: TGTGCCAGCAGTTCGTTGGGGAAAGAGACCCAGTACTTC; cdr3_aa: CASSSLGKETQYF
v_call: TRBV10-3; d_call: TRBD2; j_call: TRBJ2-1; clone_size: -; cdr3_nt: TGTGCCATCAGTGAGTCCGGGCTAGCGGGAGGGCTGAATGAGCAGTTCTTC; cdr3_aa: CAISESGLAGGLNEQFF
v_call: TRBV3-1; d_call: TRBD2; j_call: TRBJ2-5; clone_size: few; cdr3_nt: TGTGCCAGCAGCCAAGATCTGGGGGGGATGAACCAAGAGACCCAGTACTTC; cdr3_aa: CASSQDLGGMNQETQYF
v_call: TRBV6-6; d_call: TRBD1; j_call: TRBJ2-1; clone_size: -; cdr3_nt: TGTGCCAGCAGTCACGGAGACAGGGTAGGCGATGAGCAGTTCTTC; cdr3_aa: CASSHGDRVGDEQFF
v_call: TRBV20-1; d_call: -; j_call: TRBJ2-1; clone_size: few; cdr3_nt: TGCAGTGCTAGAGATCAGGCTAGCCCTAGCCACGAGCAGTTCTTC; cdr3_aa: CSARDQASPSHEQFF
v_call: TRBV5-1; d_call: -; j_call: TRBJ1-2; clone_size: -; cdr3_nt: TGCGCCAGCAGCTGGGATCAGGGCGGAGGCTACACCTTC; cdr3_aa: CASSWDQGGGYTF
v_call: TRBV20-1; d_call: -; j_call: TRBJ2-1; clone_size: -; cdr3_nt: TGCAGTGCGGCTAGGGAACTATCCTACAATGAGCAGTTCTTC; cdr3_aa: CSAARELSYNEQFF
v_call: TRBV20-1; d_call: -; j_call: TRBJ1-1; clone_size: -; cdr3_nt: TGCAGTGCTCACAGGGACATGAACACTGAAGCTTTCTTT; cdr3_aa: CSAHRDMNTEAFF
v_call: TRBV29-1; d_call: TRBD2; j_call: TRBJ2-3; clone_size: -; cdr3_nt: TGCAGCGCAAGCGGGAGAATCTTCGATACGCAGTATTTT; cdr3_aa: CSASGRIFDTQYF
v_call: TRBV28; d_call: -; j_call: TRBJ1-2; clone_size: few; cdr3_nt: TGTGCCAGCAGTTTACAGGACTCGCGGAATTATGGCTACACCTTC; cdr3_aa: CASSLQDSRNYGYTF
v_call: TRBV20-1; d_call: -; j_call: TRBJ2-5; clone_size: few; cdr3_nt: TGCAGTGCTAGAACGGGCGGGAATGAGCAGTACTTC; cdr3_aa: CSARTGGNEQYF
v_call: TRBV25-1; d_call: TRBD1; j_call: TRBJ2-2; clone_size: -; cdr3_nt: TGTGCCAGCAGTGAATCCCCGGGACAGGGTGGCACCGGGGAGCTGTTTTTT; cdr3_aa: CASSESPGQGGTGELFF
v_call: TRBV29-1; d_call: -; j_call: TRBJ2-3; clone_size: -; cdr3_nt: TGCAGCGTTGAAGGCGCCAGAGGGACAGATACGCAGTATTTT; cdr3_aa: CSVEGARGTDTQYF
v_call: TRBV20-1; d_call: -; j_call: TRBJ1-5; clone_size: -; cdr3_nt: TGCAGTGCTAGTCCACTCCAGCCCCAGCATTTT; cdr3_aa: CSASPLQPQHF
v_call: TRBV5-1; d_call: -; j_call: TRBJ2-7; clone_size: -; cdr3_nt: TGCGCCAGTCGGGAAGGACTAAACTCCTACAATGAGCAGTACTTC; cdr3_aa: CASREGLNSYNEQYF
v_call: TRBV7-2; d_call: TRBD1; j_call: TRBJ2-7; clone_size: -; cdr3_nt: TGTGCCAGCAGCCTCACAGGGGTCGGATCCTACGAGCAGTACTTC; cdr3_aa: CASSLTGVGSYEQYF
v_call: TRBV15; d_call: -; j_call: TRBJ1-5; clone_size: once; cdr3_nt: TGTGCCACCAGCAGAGCGCTGAATCAGCCCCAGCATTTT; cdr3_aa: CATSRALNQPQHF
v_call: TRBV20-1; d_call: TRBD2; j_call: TRBJ2-7; clone_size: -; cdr3_nt: TGCAGTGCGGGGGGTCGGGAGGCCAACTACGAGCAGTACTTC; cdr3_aa: CSAGGREANYEQYF
v_call: TRBV27; d_call: -; j_call: TRBJ1-2; clone_size: -; cdr3_nt: TGTGCCAGCAGCCGGGACAAGGGCTATGGCTACACCTTC; cdr3_aa: CASSRDKGYGYTF
v_call: TRBV20-1; d_call: TRBD2; j_call: TRBJ2-5; clone_size: -; cdr3_nt: TGCAGTGCTAGAGATCCGGCAACTAGCGGAGCTGACAATGAGCAGTACTTC; cdr3_aa: CSARDPATSGADNEQYF
v_call: TRBV6-5; d_call: TRBD1; j_call: TRBJ1-3; clone_size: -; cdr3_nt: TGTGCCAGTTCAGGGGGCTATGGAAACACCATATATTTT; cdr3_aa: CASSGGYGNTIYF
v_call: TRBV6-2/TRBV6-3; d_call: TRBD2; j_call: TRBJ2-7; clone_size: -; cdr3_nt: TGTGCCAGCAGCCCCGGGACTAGGGCGTCCGAGCAGTACTTC; cdr3_aa: CASSPGTRASEQYF
v_call: TRBV7-3; d_call: -; j_call: TRBJ1-6; clone_size: -; cdr3_nt: TGTGCCAGCAGGGGTTCCAAGAATTCACCCCTCCACTTT; cdr3_aa: CASRGSKNSPLHF
v_call: TRBV5-1; d_call: -; j_call: TRBJ2-5; clone_size: few; cdr3_nt: TGCGCCAGCAGCTTGGGGCCGGCCCAAGAGACCCAGTACTTC; cdr3_aa: CASSLGPAQETQYF
v_call: TRBV29-1; d_call: -; j_call: TRBJ2-6; clone_size: -; cdr3_nt: TGCAGCGTAGCCGGGACTCCTGATTCTGGGGCCAACGTCCTGACTTTC; cdr3_aa: CSVAGTPDSGANVLTF
v_call: TRBV7-2; d_call: -; j_call: TRBJ1-5; clone_size: -; cdr3_nt: TGTGCCAGCAGCTTGAGGGGCGATAGCAATCAGCCCCAGCATTTT; cdr3_aa: CASSLRGDSNQPQHF
v_call: TRBV20-1; d_call: TRBD1; j_call: TRBJ2-7; clone_size: few; cdr3_nt: TGCAGTGCTAGAGATCTAGCCGGGACAGGATCCTACGAGCAGTACTTC; cdr3_aa: CSARDLAGTGSYEQYF
v_call: TRBV10-3; d_call: TRBD2; j_call: TRBJ2-3; clone_size: few; cdr3_nt: TGTGCCATCAGTGTTACTAGCGGGAGAGGGGATACGCAGTATTTT; cdr3_aa: CAISVTSGRGDTQYF
v_call: TRBV29-1; d_call: -; j_call: TRBJ2-3; clone_size: few; cdr3_nt: TGCAGCGTTGAAGCACCTCAGTCAACAGATACGCAGTATTTT; cdr3_aa: CSVEAPQSTDTQYF
v_call: TRBV29-1; d_call: -; j_call: TRBJ2-7; clone_size: many; cdr3_nt: TGCAGCGCTCGAGGGGGGAGGTCCTACGAGCAGTACTTC; cdr3_aa: CSARGGRSYEQYF
v_call: TRBV9; d_call: -; j_call: TRBJ1-6; clone_size: -; cdr3_nt: TGTGCCAGCAGCCCCAGACGGACACAAGATTCACCCCTCCACTTT; cdr3_aa: CASSPRRTQDSPLHF
v_call: TRBV7-2; d_call: -; j_call: TRBJ2-6; clone_size: -; cdr3_nt: TGTGCCAGCAGCTTATTACCCATTAACTCTGGGGCCAACGTCCTGACTTTC; cdr3_aa: CASSLLPINSGANVLTF
v_call: TRBV28; d_call: -; j_call: TRBJ2-7; clone_size: -; cdr3_nt: TGTGCCAGCAGTTTGTGGGGGAGGACGAGCTCCTACAATGAGCAGTACTTC; cdr3_aa: CASSLWGRTSSYNEQYF
v_call: TRBV9; d_call: TRBD2; j_call: TRBJ2-7; clone_size: -; cdr3_nt: TGTGCCAGCAGCAAAGCGGGGGGCTACGAGCAGTACTTC; cdr3_aa: CASSKAGGYEQYF